This T cell receptor beta chain derives from a study of beta chain features in type 1 diabetes. Findings and limits, study-wide: Patients with Type 1 diabetes showed moderately but significantly shorter TCRB CDR3s in all four CD4+ subsets. Patients with type 1 diabetes showed fewer VDJ junction insertions and more deletions.

This clone has a handful of counts. Its target is unknown. Different DNA sequences within this sample yield the same CDR3. The investigators reverse transcribed all of the isolated RNA, so they sequenced expressed TCRB transcripts. The method was immunoSEQ multiplex PCR; TCRdb's version includes in-frame clones alone and lacks a portion of them. This table has some 660,000 clones, over 12% appearing once. Material for sequencing was naive CD4+ T cells from blood. The receptor's source is a man between 18 and 29 years old with type 1 diabetes.

CDR3 DNA: TGTGCCAGCAGCGTTCCTAGCGGTACGCAGTATTTT. Amino acid sequence: CASSVPSGTQYF. V is TRBV9 and J is TRBJ2-3, with 7 bases aligning to TRBD2. Per the germline V gene, CDR1 is SGDLS and CDR2 is YYNGEE. J lost 8 bases, V lost 2 bases, and 2 bases had no gene match. The CDR3 runs 12 residues.